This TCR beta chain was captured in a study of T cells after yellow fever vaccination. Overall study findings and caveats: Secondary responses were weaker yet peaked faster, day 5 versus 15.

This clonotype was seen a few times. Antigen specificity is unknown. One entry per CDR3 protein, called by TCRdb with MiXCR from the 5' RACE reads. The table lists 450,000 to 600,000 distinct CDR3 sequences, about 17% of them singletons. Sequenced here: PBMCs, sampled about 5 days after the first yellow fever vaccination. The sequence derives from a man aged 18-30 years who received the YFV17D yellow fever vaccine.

The CDR3 DNA reads TGTGCCAGCTACCGGGCACAGGGGCAGTATGGCTACACCTTC. Its protein is CASYRAQGQYGYTF. V usage is TRBV2 and J usage is TRBJ1-2; the match to TRBD1 covers 7 bases. Germline CDR1 SNHLY, CDR2 FYNNEI. Trimming cost V 8 bases and J 5 bases; bases outside gene matches: 11. This CDR3 has 14 residues.